This TCR beta chain was captured by sequencing in a study of T cells in Graves' hyperthyroidism and ophthalmopathy. TCR beta CDR3 regions were amplified from RNA. The TCR CDR3 was amplified in a first-round RT-PCR using the HTBI primer set. TCRdb passed the multiplex PCR reads through MiXCR, listing each CDR3 protein once. The sample lists around 500,000 distinct CDR3 sequences, more than 15% occurring once. Only a few counts were recorded for this clonotype. Per the germline V gene, CDR1 is SEHNR and CDR2 is FQNEAQ (reference sequence). This CDR3 is 15 amino acids long. Trimming left V 5 bases short and J 3 bases short, with 13 bases between. The cohort's ophthalmopathy patients, a group with duration under 3 months, had a Clinical Activity Score of at least 3 and a NOSPECS grade of at least 4. The study left out patients who had uncontrolled infection, other autoimmune disease, pregnancy or lactation.

The sequence was collected from a woman in her twenties or thirties with Graves' ophthalmopathy. Input material: blood. V gene TRBV7-9 combines with J gene TRBJ1-4; D not certain. CDR3 in amino acids: CASSLSQASNEKLFF. CDR3 nucleotide sequence: TGTGCCAGCAGCCTCTCCCAAGCGTCTAATGAAAAACTGTTTTTT.